This entry features one T cell receptor beta chain sequence. V lost 4 bases and J 0 bases, leaving 10 bases between the germline ends. This CDR3 spans 15 amino acids. Germline-derived CDR1 and CDR2 are KGHDR and SFDVKD. The data originate from a study of blood T cell repertoires in COVID-19. Across the whole study: PBMCs, B-cell-depleted T cells, or T cells were the source of the cDNA or gDNA that made up the material.

The repertoire was sequenced with immunoSEQ multiplex PCR; TCRdb's copy has only in-frame clones and lacks some. The sample holds roughly 120,000 clones, approximately 70% seen once. V is TRBV24-1 and J is TRBJ2-3, with D uncertain. Source material: peripheral blood. This sequence originates from a human donor with acute or convalescent COVID-19. The donor label of this sample is uncertain. CDR3 loop: CATSDWRISTDTQYF. CDR3 coding DNA: TGTGCCACCAGTGACTGGCGGATTAGCACAGATACGCAGTATTTT.